Listed below are T cell receptor beta chains from one sample, sequenced in a study of cytomegalovirus exposure and HLA in healthy donors. Sequencing was performed with immunoSEQ multiplex PCR; in TCRdb, only in-frame clones are kept and a portion is missing. The table includes 170,000 or so clones, about 78% detected once. Specimen: PBMCs. These receptors originate from a man between 60 and 70 years old in good health and CMV-seronegative. The CDR3 runs from the conserved cysteine through the conserved F or W. D genes are given only for firm matches. Clone size is stated in some rows and not others, as once, few, many or a class when expanded.

V gene	clone size	J gene	D gene	CDR3 DNA	CDR3 protein
TRBV6-1	-	TRBJ2-5	TRBD1	TGTGCCAGCAGTGAAGAGACAGGGAAGGCGGAGACCCAGTACTTC	CASSEETGKAETQYF
TRBV19	-	TRBJ1-5	TRBD1	TGTGCCAGTAGCCTACAGGGGGGCAATCAGCCCCAGCATTTT	CASSLQGGNQPQHF
TRBV5-4	once	TRBJ2-7	-	TGTGCCAGCAGCTTCCCGGGGTCCTACGAGCAGTACTTC	CASSFPGSYEQYF
TRBV2	-	TRBJ2-5	-	TGTGCCAGCAGAGGGGGGGTGATTACAGAGACCCAGTACTTC	CASRGGVITETQYF
TRBV19	-	TRBJ2-2	-	TGTGCCAGTAGTATGGCAGGAGGGGCCTCTTCTAACGGGGAGCTGTTTTTT	CASSMAGGASSNGELFF
TRBV2	-	TRBJ1-2	TRBD1	TGTGCCAGCTATGGACAGGGTTCCTATGGCTACACCTTC	CASYGQGSYGYTF
TRBV5-6	-	TRBJ1-2	TRBD1	TGTGCCAGCGGCGGGACAGGACCTAACTATGGCTACACCTTC	CASGGTGPNYGYTF
TRBV28	once	TRBJ2-7	TRBD2	TGTGCCAGCAGCCCTCAGTCTGGACTAGCGGAATACGAGCAGTACTTC	CASSPQSGLAEYEQYF
TRBV27	-	TRBJ1-4	TRBD1	TGTGCCAGCAGTTCCCCAGGGGGTGAAGAAAAACTGTTTTTT	CASSSPGGEEKLFF
TRBV19	-	TRBJ1-2	TRBD1	TGTGCCAGTAGTAATGATCGGACAGGGGCGAACGGCTACACCTTC	CASSNDRTGANGYTF
TRBV7-3	-	TRBJ2-3	TRBD2	TGTGCCAGCAGCTTAAGCGGGGGGCAATCAGATACGCAGTATTTT	CASSLSGGQSDTQYF
TRBV30	-	TRBJ2-3	-	TGTGCCTGGAAATGGGCGAGCACAGATACGCAGTATTTT	CAWKWASTDTQYF
TRBV13	few	TRBJ2-7	TRBD2	TGTGCCAGCAGCGGAACCGGGACTAGCGGGTGGGGGAGCTCCTACGAGCAGTACTTC	CASSGTGTSGWGSSYEQYF
TRBV28	-	TRBJ1-2	TRBD1	TGTGCCAGCAGTTTTCGTATTCGGGACAGGGACTATGGCTACACCTTC	CASSFRIRDRDYGYTF
TRBV6-1	-	TRBJ2-1	TRBD2	TGTGCCAGTTCCACCGGGACTAGCTGGAGGCAGGAGCAGTTCTTC	CASSTGTSWRQEQFF
TRBV27	-	TRBJ2-3	TRBD2	TGTGCCAGCAGCCCCAGACTACCGGGAGGAAGGACAGATACGCAGTATTTT	CASSPRLPGGRTDTQYF
TRBV28	-	TRBJ1-5	-	TGTGCCAGCAGTTTCCGGCGTCGAGGGCATCAGCCCCAGAATTTT	CASSFRRRGHQPQNF
TRBV30	once	TRBJ1-2	-	TGTGCCTGGAGTGTTGGCACTACCCCGCATGGCTACACCTTC	CAWSVGTTPHGYTF
TRBV4-3	-	TRBJ2-2	-	TGCGCCAGCAGCCAAGACAGGGGTGGCTCCGGGGAGCTGTTTTTT	CASSQDRGGSGELFF
TRBV19	-	TRBJ2-4	TRBD2	TGTGCCAGTAGTCCTCCCGGGACTAGCGGGTACGTTCAGTACTTC	CASSPPGTSGYVQYF
TRBV7-9	-	TRBJ1-1	TRBD1	TGTGCCAGCAGCCCACAGGGGCCGAGCACTGAAGCTTTCTTT	CASSPQGPSTEAFF
TRBV6-5	-	TRBJ2-1	TRBD2	TGTGCCAGCAGTTACTCGGGACTAGCGGTTTACAATGAGCAGTTCTTC	CASSYSGLAVYNEQFF
TRBV7-2	-	TRBJ1-2	TRBD1	TGTGCCAGCAGCACTGGACAGGTCTATGGCTACACCTTC	CASSTGQVYGYTF
TRBV5-4	few	TRBJ2-7	-	TGTGCCAGCAGCTTGGCCGGGACTCTAAGCTCCTACGAGCAGTACTTC	CASSLAGTLSSYEQYF
TRBV5-1	-	TRBJ2-2	-	TGCGCCAGCAGCTTGTTAGGAGCCGGGGAGCTGTTTTTT	CASSLLGAGELFF
TRBV27	few	TRBJ2-1	TRBD2	TGTGCCAGCAGTTTATCTGGTAGCGGGAGGATCAGCTCCTACAATGAGCAGTTCTTC	CASSLSGSGRISSYNEQFF
TRBV7-2	-	TRBJ1-2	TRBD1	TGTGCCAGCAGCTTTACAGGGGGCGGCTATGGCTACACCTTC	CASSFTGGGYGYTF
TRBV27	-	TRBJ2-1	-	TGTGCCAGCAGCCCAACCAGGGGGGTGAGCTCCTACAATGAGCAGTTCTTC	CASSPTRGVSSYNEQFF
TRBV6-5	few	TRBJ1-3	-	TGTGCCAGCAGTTACGTGGGCAGCTCTGGAAACACCATATATTTT	CASSYVGSSGNTIYF
TRBV7-6	-	TRBJ2-7	-	TGTGCCAGCAGCTTAGCGCCCGGCTACGAGCAGTACTTC	CASSLAPGYEQYF
TRBV7-3	-	TRBJ1-5	TRBD1	TGTGCCAGCAGCTTAGGAGGGTACTGGGACAGGGGTAATCAGCCCCAGCATTTT	CASSLGGYWDRGNQPQHF
TRBV5-6	-	TRBJ2-3	-	TGTGCCAGCAGCTTGTGGGTGAGGGTAACAGATACGCAGTATTTT	CASSLWVRVTDTQYF
TRBV2	-	TRBJ1-5	TRBD1	TGTGCCAGCAGGGGACAGGCTAGCAATCAGCCCCAGCATTTT	CASRGQASNQPQHF
TRBV21-1	-	TRBJ2-1	-	TGTGCCAGCAGCCCTCCCCCGGGACAGGGGGACAATGAGCAGTTCTTC	CASSPPPGQGDNEQFF
TRBV5-4	-	TRBJ2-7	-	TGTGCCAGCAGCAGGGGGACAGCCGGGGGGGGCTACGAGCAGTACTTC	CASSRGTAGGGYEQYF
TRBV5-5	-	TRBJ1-2	-	TGTGCCAGCAGCTTGGACATATACTATGGCTACACCTTC	CASSLDIYYGYTF
TRBV27	-	TRBJ2-7	TRBD1	TGTGCCAGCAGTCCAGTCGACAGGGACTCCTACGAGCAGTACTTC	CASSPVDRDSYEQYF
TRBV27	few	TRBJ2-3	-	TGTGCCAGCAGTAAAACCGAGGGGGTCGGAGGCACAGATACGCAGTATTTT	CASSKTEGVGGTDTQYF
TRBV30	-	TRBJ1-2	-	TGTGCCTGGAGTGTAGGTGGACAGCTCTATGGCTACACCTTC	CAWSVGGQLYGYTF
TRBV14	-	TRBJ2-3	-	TGTGCCAGCAGCCTTAGACAGGTAGCGAACACAGATACGCAGTATTTT	CASSLRQVANTDTQYF
TRBV6-1	-	TRBJ2-3	-	TGTGCCAGCAGTGCACTGGGTAGTAGCGGAGTCAGCACAGATACGCAGTATTTT	CASSALGSSGVSTDTQYF
TRBV5-4	-	TRBJ1-2	-	TGTGCCAGCAGCTTGACCCGGGGTAACTATGGCTACACCTTC	CASSLTRGNYGYTF
TRBV7-9	-	TRBJ1-5	TRBD1	TGTGCCAGCAGCTTATTTGGAGGGGGCATCAATCAGCCCCAGCATTTT	CASSLFGGGINQPQHF
TRBV5-1	few	TRBJ2-2	-	TGCGCCAGCAGCATAGACAGCCCCACCGGGGAGCTGTTTTTT	CASSIDSPTGELFF
TRBV7-2	-	TRBJ1-4	TRBD1	TGTGCCAGCAGCTCCAGCCGGGACAGGGCTGCAACTAATGAAAAACTGTTTTTT	CASSSSRDRAATNEKLFF
TRBV10-3	-	TRBJ1-3	TRBD1	TGTGCCATCAGGAGGGCCAACACAGGGGAGGGAAACACCATATATTTT	CAIRRANTGEGNTIYF
TRBV7-9	-	TRBJ2-1	-	TGTGCCAGCAGCTTAGACTCTTACGGTGAGCAGTTCTTC	CASSLDSYGEQFF
TRBV7-9	-	TRBJ1-2	-	TGTGCCAGCAGCCCAGTTACAGGGTCTTATGGCTACACCTTC	CASSPVTGSYGYTF
TRBV19	-	TRBJ2-3	-	TGTGCCAGTAAGGAGACTCCTAGCACAGATACGCAGTATTTT	CASKETPSTDTQYF
TRBV19	-	TRBJ2-1	-	TGTGCCAGTAGTATAGGGCAGGGCGCCTACAATGAGCAGTTCTTC	CASSIGQGAYNEQFF
TRBV18	once	TRBJ1-4	-	TGTGCCAGCTCACCGCCCAACAGGGAGAAGAATGAAAAACTGTTTTTT	CASSPPNREKNEKLFF
TRBV28	-	TRBJ2-1	-	TGTGCCAGCAGCTTGCCCCCACAGTCCTACAATGAGCAGTTCTTC	CASSLPPQSYNEQFF
TRBV29-1	-	TRBJ2-3	-	TGCAGCGTTGAATCTCAGGAGGAAGGGGATACGCAGTATTTT	CSVESQEEGDTQYF
TRBV19	-	TRBJ1-5	TRBD1	TGTGCCAGTACCCCGGGACAGGGGGCATATCAGCCCCAGCATTTT	CASTPGQGAYQPQHF